This T cell receptor (beta chain) comes out of a study of blood T cell repertoires in COVID-19. Study details: Acute-phase and convalescent COVID-19 samples originated in the United States, Italy and Spain. T cells, B-cell-depleted T cells, or PBMCs provided the cDNA or gDNA that served as material.

The authors' processing: Amplification of reference gene primers was used by the study to estimate nucleated cell counts. Some clones are missing from TCRdb's copy, which holds only in-frame ones; the method was immunoSEQ multiplex PCR. V and J calls and clone size are as listed in that table; D and trimming were resolved from the DNA. The repertoire holds some 150,000 clones, with around 83% as singletons. CDR1 is KGHSH and CDR2 is LQKENI in the germline V gene. The V end lost 2 bases, the J end lost 10 bases, and 6 bases lay between the germline ends. This CDR3 has 12 amino acids. The specimen sequenced was peripheral blood. The gene calls are TRBV18 and TRBJ1-6, with D unclear. The TCR originated in a human donor with acute or convalescent COVID-19. The donor label of this sample is uncertain. The CDR3 DNA reads TGTGCCAGCTCACCAAGTAGCTCACCCCTCCACTTT. It specifies CASSPSSSPLHF.